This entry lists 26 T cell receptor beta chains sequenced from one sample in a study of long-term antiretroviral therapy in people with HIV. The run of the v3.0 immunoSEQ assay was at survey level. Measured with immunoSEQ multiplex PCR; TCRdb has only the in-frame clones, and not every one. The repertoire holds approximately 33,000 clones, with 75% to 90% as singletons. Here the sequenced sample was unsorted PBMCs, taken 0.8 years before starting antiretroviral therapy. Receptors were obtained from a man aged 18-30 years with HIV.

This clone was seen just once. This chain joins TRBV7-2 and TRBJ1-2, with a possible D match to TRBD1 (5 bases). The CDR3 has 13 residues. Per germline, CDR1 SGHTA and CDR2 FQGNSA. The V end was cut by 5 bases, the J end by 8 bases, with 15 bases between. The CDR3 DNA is TGTGCCAGCAGCCCCGGGACTAGAGAAGGCTACACCTTC. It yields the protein CASSPGTREGYTF.

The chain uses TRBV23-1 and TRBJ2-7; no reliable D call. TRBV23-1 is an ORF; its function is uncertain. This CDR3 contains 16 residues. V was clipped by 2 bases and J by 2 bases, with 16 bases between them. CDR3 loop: CASSQHRENSPYEQYF. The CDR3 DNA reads TGCGCCAGCAGTCAACATCGAGAAAACTCACCCTACGAGCAGTACTTC.

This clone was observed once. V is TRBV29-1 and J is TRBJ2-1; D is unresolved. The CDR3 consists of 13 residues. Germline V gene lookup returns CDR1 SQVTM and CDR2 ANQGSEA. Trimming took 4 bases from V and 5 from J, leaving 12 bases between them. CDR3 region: CSVARLLNNEQFF. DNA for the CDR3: TGCAGCGTTGCCAGGCTCCTGAACAATGAGCAGTTCTTC.

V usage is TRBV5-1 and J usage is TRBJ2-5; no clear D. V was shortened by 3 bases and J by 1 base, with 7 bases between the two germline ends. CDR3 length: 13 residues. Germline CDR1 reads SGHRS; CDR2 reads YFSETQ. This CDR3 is CASSWKTQETQYF. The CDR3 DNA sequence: TGCGCCAGCAGCTGGAAGACCCAAGAGACCCAGTACTTC.

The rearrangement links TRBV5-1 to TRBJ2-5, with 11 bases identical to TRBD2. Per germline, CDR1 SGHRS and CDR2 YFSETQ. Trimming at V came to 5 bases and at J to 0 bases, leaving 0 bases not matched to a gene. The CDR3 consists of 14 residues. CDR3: CASRLAGDQETQYF. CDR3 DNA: TGCGCCAGCAGACTAGCGGGAGACCAAGAGACCCAGTACTTC.

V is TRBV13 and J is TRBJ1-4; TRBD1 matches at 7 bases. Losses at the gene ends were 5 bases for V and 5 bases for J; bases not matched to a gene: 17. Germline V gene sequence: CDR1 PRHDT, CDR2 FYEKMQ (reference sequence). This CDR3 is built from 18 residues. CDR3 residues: CASSGGSGRGLGNEKLFF. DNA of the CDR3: TGTGCCAGCAGCGGAGGATCGGGGAGGGGGCTGGGGAATGAAAAACTGTTTTTT.

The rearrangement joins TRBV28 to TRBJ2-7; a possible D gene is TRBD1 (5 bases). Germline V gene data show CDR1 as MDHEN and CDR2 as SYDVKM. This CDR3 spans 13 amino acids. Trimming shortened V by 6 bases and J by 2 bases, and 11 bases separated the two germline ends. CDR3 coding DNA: TGTGCCAGCAGCTCGACAGACGCCTACGAGCAGTACTTC. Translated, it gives CASSSTDAYEQYF.

The CDR3 loop reads CASSYREGNYGYTF. CDR3 DNA: TGTGCCAGCAGCTACAGGGAGGGGAACTATGGCTACACCTTC. The rearrangement uses TRBV19 and TRBJ1-2; D might be TRBD1 (6 bases). Germline loops: CDR1 LNHDA, CDR2 SQIVND (reference sequence). The V and J ends lost 9 bases and 2 bases respectively, with 16 bases between them. This CDR3 is 14 amino acids long.

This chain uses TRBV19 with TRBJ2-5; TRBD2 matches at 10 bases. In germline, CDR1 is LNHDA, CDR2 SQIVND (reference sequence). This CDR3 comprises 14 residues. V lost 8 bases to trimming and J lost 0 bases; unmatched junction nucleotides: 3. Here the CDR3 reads CASCTSGNQETQYF. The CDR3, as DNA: TGTGCCAGTTGTACTAGCGGGAACCAAGAGACCCAGTACTTC.

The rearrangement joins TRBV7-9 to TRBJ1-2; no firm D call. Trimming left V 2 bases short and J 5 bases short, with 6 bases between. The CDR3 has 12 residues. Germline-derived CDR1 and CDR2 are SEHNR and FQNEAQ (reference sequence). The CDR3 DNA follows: TGTGCCAGCAGCTTACCGCCGTATGGCTACACCTTC. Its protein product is CASSLPPYGYTF. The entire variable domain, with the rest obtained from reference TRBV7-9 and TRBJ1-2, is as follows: DTGVSQNPRHKITKRGQNVTFRCDPISEHNRLYWYRQTLGQGPEFLTYFQNEAQLEKSRLLSDRFSAERPKGSFSTLEIQRTEQGDSAMYLCASSLPPYGYTFGSGTRLTVV.

CDR3 DNA sequence: TGCGCCAGCAGCTTGAGACTCTCCGGGGATACGCAGTATTTT. Translating gives CASSLRLSGDTQYF. The V gene is TRBV5-1, the J gene TRBJ2-3; D gene ambiguous. The CDR3 consists of 14 residues. Trimming removed 1 base at V and 6 bases at J, with 12 bases between. The V gene's germline CDR1 is SGHRS and CDR2 YFSETQ. The variable domain in full, completed from reference TRBV5-1 and TRBJ2-3, reads KAGVTQTPRYLIKTRGQQVTLSCSPISGHRSVSWYQQTPGQGLQFLFEYFSETQRNKGNFPGRFSGRQFSNSRSEMNVSTLELGDSALYLCASSLRLSGDTQYFGPGTRLTVL.

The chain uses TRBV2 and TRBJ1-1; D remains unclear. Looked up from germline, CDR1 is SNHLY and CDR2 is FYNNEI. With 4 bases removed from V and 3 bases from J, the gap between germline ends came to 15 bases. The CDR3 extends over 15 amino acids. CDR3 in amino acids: CASSVRWGADTEAFF. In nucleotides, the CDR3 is TGTGCCAGCAGTGTAAGGTGGGGTGCGGACACTGAAGCTTTCTTT.

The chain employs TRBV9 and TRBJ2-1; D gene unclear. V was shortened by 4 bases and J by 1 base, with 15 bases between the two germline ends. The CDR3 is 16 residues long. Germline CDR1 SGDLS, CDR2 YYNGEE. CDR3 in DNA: TGTGCCAGCAGCCCCCTGGACGGCCCGTCCTACAATGAGCAGTTCTTC. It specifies CASSPLDGPSYNEQFF.

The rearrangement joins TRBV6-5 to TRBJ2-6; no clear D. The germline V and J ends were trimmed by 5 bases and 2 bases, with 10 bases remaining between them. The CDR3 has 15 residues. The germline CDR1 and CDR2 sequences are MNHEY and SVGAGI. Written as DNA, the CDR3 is TGTGCCAGCAGTCCGGATTGGGCTGGGGCCAACGTCCTGACTTTC. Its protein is CASSPDWAGANVLTF.

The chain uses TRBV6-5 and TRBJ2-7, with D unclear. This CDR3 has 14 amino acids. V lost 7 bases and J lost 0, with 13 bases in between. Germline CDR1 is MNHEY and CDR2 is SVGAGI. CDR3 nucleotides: TGTGCCAGCACAACAACACAAAGCTCCTACGAGCAGTACTTC. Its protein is CASTTTQSSYEQYF.

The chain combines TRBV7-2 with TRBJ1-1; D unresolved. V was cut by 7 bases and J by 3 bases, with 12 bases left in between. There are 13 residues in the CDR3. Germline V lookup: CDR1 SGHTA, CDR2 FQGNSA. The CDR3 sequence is CASNGNVYTEAFF. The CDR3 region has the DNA TGTGCCAGCAACGGCAATGTGTACACTGAAGCTTTCTTT.

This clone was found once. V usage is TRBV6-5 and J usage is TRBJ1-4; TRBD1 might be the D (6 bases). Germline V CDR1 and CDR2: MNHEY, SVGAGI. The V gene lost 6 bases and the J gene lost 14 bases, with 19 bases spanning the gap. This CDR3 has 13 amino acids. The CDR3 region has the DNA TGTGCCAGCAGCCTCAACCGGGACACGAGGCTGTTTTTT. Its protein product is CASSLNRDTRLFF.

The CDR3 DNA reads TGTGCCAGCAGGATACGACAGGGGCGGTGGGAAGCTTTCTTT. Translating gives CASRIRQGRWEAFF. J is TRBJ1-1 and V is TRBV6-6; 8 bases align to TRBD1. CDR3 length equals 14 residues. Trimming cost V 6 bases and J 8 bases; bases outside gene matches: 11. Germline V gene lookup returns CDR1 MNHNY and CDR2 SVGAGI (reference sequence).

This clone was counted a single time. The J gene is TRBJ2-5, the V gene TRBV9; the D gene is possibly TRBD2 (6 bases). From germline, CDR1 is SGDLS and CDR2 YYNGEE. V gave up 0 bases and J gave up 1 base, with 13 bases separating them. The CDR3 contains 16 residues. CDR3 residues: CASSVATGVSQETQYF. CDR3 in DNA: TGTGCCAGCAGCGTAGCGACGGGAGTAAGCCAAGAGACCCAGTACTTC.

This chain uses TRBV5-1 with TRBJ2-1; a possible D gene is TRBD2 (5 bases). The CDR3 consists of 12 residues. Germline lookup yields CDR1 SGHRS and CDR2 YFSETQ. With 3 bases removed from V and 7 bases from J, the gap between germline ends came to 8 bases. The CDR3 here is CASSSDLNEQFF. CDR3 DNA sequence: TGCGCCAGCAGCTCGGACTTAAATGAGCAGTTCTTC.

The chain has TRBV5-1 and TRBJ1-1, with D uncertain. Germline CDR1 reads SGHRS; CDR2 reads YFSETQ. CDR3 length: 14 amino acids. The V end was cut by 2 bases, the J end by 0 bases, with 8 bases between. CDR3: CASSFLDVNTEAFF. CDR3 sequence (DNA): TGCGCCAGCAGCTTCTTAGACGTGAACACTGAAGCTTTCTTT.

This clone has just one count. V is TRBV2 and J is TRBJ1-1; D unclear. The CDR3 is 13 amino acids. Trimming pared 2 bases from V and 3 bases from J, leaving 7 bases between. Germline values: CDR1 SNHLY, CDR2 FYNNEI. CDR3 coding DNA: TGTGCCAGCAGTGAACGGGGTCACACTGAAGCTTTCTTT. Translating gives CASSERGHTEAFF.

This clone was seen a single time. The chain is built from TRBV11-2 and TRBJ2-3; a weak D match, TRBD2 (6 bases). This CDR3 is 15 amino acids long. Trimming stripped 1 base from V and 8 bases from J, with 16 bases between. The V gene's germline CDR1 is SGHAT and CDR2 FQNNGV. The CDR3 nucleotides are TGTGCCAGCAGCTTAGCTCGGAGGGTAGTTGGTACGCAGTATTTT. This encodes CASSLARRVVGTQYF.

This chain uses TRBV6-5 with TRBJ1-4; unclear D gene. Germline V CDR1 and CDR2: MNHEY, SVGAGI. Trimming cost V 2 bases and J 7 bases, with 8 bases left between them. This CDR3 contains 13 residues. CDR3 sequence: CASSYQEGEKLFF. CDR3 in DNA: TGTGCCAGCAGTTACCAGGAGGGTGAAAAACTGTTTTTT.

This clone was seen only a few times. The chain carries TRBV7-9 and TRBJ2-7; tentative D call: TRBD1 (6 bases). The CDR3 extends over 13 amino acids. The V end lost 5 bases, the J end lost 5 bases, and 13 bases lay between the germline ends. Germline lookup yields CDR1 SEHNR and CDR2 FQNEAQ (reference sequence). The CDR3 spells CASSTRGVDEQYF. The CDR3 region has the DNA TGTGCCAGCAGCACCAGGGGAGTGGACGAGCAGTACTTC.

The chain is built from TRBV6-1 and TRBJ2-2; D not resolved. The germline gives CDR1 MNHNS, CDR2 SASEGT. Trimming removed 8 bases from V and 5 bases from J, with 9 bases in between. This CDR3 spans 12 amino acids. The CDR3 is CASQPQTGELFF. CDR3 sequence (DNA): TGTGCCAGCCAGCCTCAAACCGGGGAGCTGTTTTTT.